The T cell receptor beta chain described here comes from a study of blood T cell repertoires in COVID-19. In the study overall: Some COVID-19 samples were acute and others convalescent; all came from the United States, Italy and Spain. The cDNA or gDNA used as material had been derived from T cells, B-cell-depleted T cells, or PBMCs.

Authors' data handling: Estimated nucleated cell counts came from reference gene primer amplification. Data came from immunoSEQ multiplex PCR; TCRdb stores just in-frame clones and leaves some out. V, J and clone size reflect that table, while D and trimming were determined from the DNA. The sample holds approximately 41,000 clones, around 82% seen once. Trimming left V 5 bases short and J 3 bases short, with 14 bases between. The germline CDR1 and CDR2 sequences are SGHNT and YENEEA. The CDR3 spans 14 residues. Sequencing used peripheral blood. This chain joins TRBV11-3 and TRBJ2-7; maybe TRBD1 (5 bases). This receptor was taken from a man aged 40-55 years with active or convalescent COVID-19. CDR3 in amino acids: CASSQDSSFYEQYF. In DNA form, the CDR3 reads TGTGCCAGCAGCCAAGACAGCTCCTTCTACGAGCAGTACTTC.